The present entry profiles one T cell receptor beta chain with its context. These data originate in a study of long-term antiretroviral therapy in people with HIV. In germline, CDR1 is MNHNY, CDR2 SVGAGI (reference sequence). The ends were cut back, 2 bases at V and 5 bases at J, with 9 bases in the middle. The CDR3 is 14 amino acids. Runs used v3.0 of the immunoSEQ assay and were done at survey level. The method was immunoSEQ multiplex PCR; TCRdb's version includes in-frame clones alone and lacks a portion of them. This repertoire shows some 28,000 clones, less than 85% found once; its top ten account for under 8.5%.

The rearrangement joins TRBV6-6 to TRBJ2-2, with D possibly being TRBD2 (6 bases). This TCR was recovered from a middle-aged man with HIV. The material was unsorted PBMCs, obtained 0.3 years after starting antiretroviral therapy. The CDR3 bases are TGTGCCAGCAGTTACCCGGGGGAAACCGGGGAGCTGTTTTTT. Protein product: CASSYPGETGELFF.